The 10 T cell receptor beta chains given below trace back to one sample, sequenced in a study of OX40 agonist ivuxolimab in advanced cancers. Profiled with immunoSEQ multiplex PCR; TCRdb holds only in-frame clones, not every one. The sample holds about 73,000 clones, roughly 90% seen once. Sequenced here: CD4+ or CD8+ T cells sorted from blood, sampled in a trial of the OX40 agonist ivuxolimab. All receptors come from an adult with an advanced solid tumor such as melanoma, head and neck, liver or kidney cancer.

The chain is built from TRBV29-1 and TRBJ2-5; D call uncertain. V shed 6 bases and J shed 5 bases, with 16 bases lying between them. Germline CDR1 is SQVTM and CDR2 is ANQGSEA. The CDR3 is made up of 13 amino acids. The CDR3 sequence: CSVNEERRETQYF. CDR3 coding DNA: TGCAGCGTAAACGAGGAAAGGCGGGAGACCCAGTACTTC.

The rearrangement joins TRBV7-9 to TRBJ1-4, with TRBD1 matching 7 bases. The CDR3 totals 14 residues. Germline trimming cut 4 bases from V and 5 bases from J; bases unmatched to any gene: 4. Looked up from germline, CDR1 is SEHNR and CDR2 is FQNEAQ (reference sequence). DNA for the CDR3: TGTGCCAGCAGCTCTCAGGGGGACAATGAAAAACTGTTTTTT. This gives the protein CASSSQGDNEKLFF.

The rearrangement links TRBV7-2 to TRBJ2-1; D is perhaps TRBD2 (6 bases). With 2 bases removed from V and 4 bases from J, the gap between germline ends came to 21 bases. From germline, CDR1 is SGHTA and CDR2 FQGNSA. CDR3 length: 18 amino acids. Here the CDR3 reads CASSLYSVGAGLYNEQFF. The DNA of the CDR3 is TGTGCCAGCAGCTTATATTCGGTTGGGGCGGGGCTATACAATGAGCAGTTCTTC.

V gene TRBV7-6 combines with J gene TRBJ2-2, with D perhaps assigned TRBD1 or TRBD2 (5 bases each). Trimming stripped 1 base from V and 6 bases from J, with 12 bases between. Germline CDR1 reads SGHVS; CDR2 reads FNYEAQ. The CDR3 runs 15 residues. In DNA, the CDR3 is TGTGCCAGCAGCTTAGAGTCCTTGGGGGCCGGGGAGCTGTTTTTT. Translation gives CASSLESLGAGELFF.

CDR3 loop: CASREQLNTEAFF. DNA of the CDR3: TGCGCCAGCAGAGAACAGTTGAACACTGAAGCTTTCTTT. The rearrangement joins TRBV10-2 to TRBJ1-1, with D hard to call. The CDR3 covers 13 residues. Germline values: CDR1 WSHSY, CDR2 SAAADI. The V end lost 6 bases, the J end lost 0 bases, and 8 bases lay between the germline ends.

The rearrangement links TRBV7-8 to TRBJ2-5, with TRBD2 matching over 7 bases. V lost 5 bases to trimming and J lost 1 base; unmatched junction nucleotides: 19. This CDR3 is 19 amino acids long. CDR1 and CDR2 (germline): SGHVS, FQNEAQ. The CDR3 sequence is CASSPTLLIPREAQETQYF. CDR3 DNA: TGTGCCAGCAGCCCGACTTTACTCATCCCTCGGGAGGCCCAAGAGACCCAGTACTTC.

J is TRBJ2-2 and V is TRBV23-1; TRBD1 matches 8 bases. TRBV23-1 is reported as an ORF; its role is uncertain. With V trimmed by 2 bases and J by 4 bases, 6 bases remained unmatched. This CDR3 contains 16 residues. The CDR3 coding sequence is TGCGCCAGCAGTCAAGGACAGGGTGGGCTCACCGGGGAGCTGTTTTTT. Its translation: CASSQGQGGLTGELFF.

The CDR3 is CASSYAGRMNTEAFF. The CDR3 bases are TGTGCCAGCAGTTACGCTGGTAGGATGAACACTGAAGCTTTCTTT. V and J are TRBV6-5 and TRBJ1-1; D call uncertain. The CDR3 sequence is 15 residues long. Per the germline V gene, CDR1 is MNHEY and CDR2 is SVGAGI. Deletions cut 2 bases from V and 0 bases from J, with 10 bases between.

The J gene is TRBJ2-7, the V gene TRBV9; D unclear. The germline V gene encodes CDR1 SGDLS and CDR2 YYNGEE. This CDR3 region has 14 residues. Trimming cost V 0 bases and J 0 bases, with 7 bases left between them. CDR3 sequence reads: CASSVGSTSYEQYF. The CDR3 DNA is TGTGCCAGCAGCGTAGGGAGCACCTCCTACGAGCAGTACTTC. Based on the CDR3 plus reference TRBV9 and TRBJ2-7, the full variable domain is DSGVTQTPKHLITATGQRVTLRCSPRSGDLSVYWYQQSLDQGLQFLIQYYNGEERAKGNILERFSAQQFPDLHSELNLSSLELGDSALYFCASSVGSTSYEQYFGPGTRLTVT.

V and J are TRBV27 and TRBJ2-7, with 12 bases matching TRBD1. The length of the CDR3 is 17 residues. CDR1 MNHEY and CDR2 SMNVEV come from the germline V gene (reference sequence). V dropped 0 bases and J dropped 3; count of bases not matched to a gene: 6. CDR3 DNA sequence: TGTGCCAGCAGTTTATCGGGAGGGGACAGGGGGCTCTACGAGCAGTACTTC. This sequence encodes CASSLSGGDRGLYEQYF.